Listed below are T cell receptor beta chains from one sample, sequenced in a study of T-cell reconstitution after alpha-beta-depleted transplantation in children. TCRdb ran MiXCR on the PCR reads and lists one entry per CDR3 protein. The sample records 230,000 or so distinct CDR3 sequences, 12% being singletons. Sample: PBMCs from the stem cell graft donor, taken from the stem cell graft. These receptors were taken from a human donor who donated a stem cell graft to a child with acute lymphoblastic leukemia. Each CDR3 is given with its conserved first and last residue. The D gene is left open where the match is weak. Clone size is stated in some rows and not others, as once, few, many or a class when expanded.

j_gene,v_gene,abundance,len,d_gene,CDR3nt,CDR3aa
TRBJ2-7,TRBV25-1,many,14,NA,TGTGCCAGCGAGGGGGAGTCGGCCCCCTACGAGCAGTACTTC,CASEGESAPYEQYF
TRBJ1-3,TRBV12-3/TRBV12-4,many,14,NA,TGTGCCAGCAGTTACGGCCTCTCTGGAAACACCATATATTTT,CASSYGLSGNTIYF
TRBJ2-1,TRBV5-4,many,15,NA,TGTGCCAGCACCGGCTTTGGGCGCTCCTACAATGAGCAGTTCTTC,CASTGFGRSYNEQFF
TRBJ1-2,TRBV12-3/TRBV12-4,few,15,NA,TGTGCCAGCAGCCGTACAGGTCCAGCTAACTATGGCTACACCTTC,CASSRTGPANYGYTF
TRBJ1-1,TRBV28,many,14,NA,TGTGCCAGCAGTTCCGATCCCGCGAGGACTGAAGCTTTCTTT,CASSSDPARTEAFF
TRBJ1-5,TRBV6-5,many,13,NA,TGTGCCAGCAGTCGGGACCATGGCCAGCCCCAGCATTTT,CASSRDHGQPQHF
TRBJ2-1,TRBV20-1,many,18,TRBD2,TGCAGTGCTACGAACCCGGGACTAGCGGAAAGCTCCTACAATGAGCAGTTCTTC,CSATNPGLAESSYNEQFF
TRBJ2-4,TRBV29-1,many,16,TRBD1,TGCAGCGTTGAGGAACTGACAGGGGTGGCCAAAAACATTCAGTACTTC,CSVEELTGVAKNIQYF
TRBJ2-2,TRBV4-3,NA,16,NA,TGCGCCAGCAGCCAAGAATCGTACAGAAACACCGGGGAGCTGTTTTTT,CASSQESYRNTGELFF
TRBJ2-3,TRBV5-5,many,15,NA,TGTGCCAGCAGCTTGCCGCAGAGTAGCACAGATACGCAGTATTTT,CASSLPQSSTDTQYF
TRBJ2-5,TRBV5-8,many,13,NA,TGTGCCAGCAGCACGCGGGGCCAGGAGACCCAGTACTTC,CASSTRGQETQYF
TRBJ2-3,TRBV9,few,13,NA,TGTGCCAGCAGCGTCTCTTCTACAGATACGCAGTATTTT,CASSVSSTDTQYF
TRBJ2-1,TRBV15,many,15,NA,TGTGCCACCAGCTCAAAGACAGAAAACTACAATGAGCAGTTCTTC,CATSSKTENYNEQFF
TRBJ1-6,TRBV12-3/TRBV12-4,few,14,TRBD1,TGTGCCAGCAGTTTCCGACAGGGAGGTTCACCCCTCCACTTT,CASSFRQGGSPLHF
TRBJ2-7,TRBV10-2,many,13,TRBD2,TGCGCCAGTAGCGGGGGTATCTCCTACGAGCAGTACTTC,CASSGGISYEQYF
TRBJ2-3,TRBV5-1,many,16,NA,TGCGCCAGCAGCTTGGAGACAGGTTTGGGAACAGATACGCAGTATTTT,CASSLETGLGTDTQYF
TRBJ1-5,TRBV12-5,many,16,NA,TGTGCTAGTGGTTTGCGTTTTAGGGGAAGCAATCAGCCCCAGCATTTT,CASGLRFRGSNQPQHF
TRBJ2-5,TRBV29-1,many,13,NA,TGCAGCGTTGACCAGGGGTTGAAAGAGACCCAGTACTTC,CSVDQGLKETQYF
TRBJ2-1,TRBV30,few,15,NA,TGTGCCTGGAGCCCTAGTTTCAGTAGCTACAATGAGCAGTTCTTC,CAWSPSFSSYNEQFF
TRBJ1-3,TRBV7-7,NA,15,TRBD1,TGTGCCAGCAGCCCCGGGACAGGGAGTGGAAACACCATATATTTT,CASSPGTGSGNTIYF
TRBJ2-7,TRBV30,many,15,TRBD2,TGTGCCTCCTCATTTGGAGGCAGCGGGGTCGGGGAGCAGTACTTC,CASSFGGSGVGEQYF
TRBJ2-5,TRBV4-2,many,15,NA,TGTGCCAGCAGGTCGACGGCTTACTTCCAAGAGACCCAGTACTTC,CASRSTAYFQETQYF
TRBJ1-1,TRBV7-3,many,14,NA,TGTGCCAGCGACAGCTTAGGAGAGAACACTGAAGCTTTCTTT,CASDSLGENTEAFF
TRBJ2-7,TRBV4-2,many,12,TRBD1,TGTGCCAGCGCGACAGGGAATGGCGAGCAGTACTTC,CASATGNGEQYF
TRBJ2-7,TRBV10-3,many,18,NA,TGTGCCATCAGTGTGGACTTCGGGACCAGAGACAGGTGGGACGAGCAGTACTTC,CAISVDFGTRDRWDEQYF
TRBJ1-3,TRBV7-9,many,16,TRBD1,TGTGCCAGCAGCTTAGGTGGGACAGGGGCTGGAAACACCATATATTTT,CASSLGGTGAGNTIYF
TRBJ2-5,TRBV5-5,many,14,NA,TGTGCCAGCAGCTTGGAGGGGGAATGGGGGACCCAGTACTTC,CASSLEGEWGTQYF